The 32 T cell receptor beta chains below all came from one sample that was sequenced in a study of CD8 T cells in Susac syndrome. An amount of RNA that ranged from about 0.45 to 1 ug was reverse transcribed with random hexamers. TCRdb ran MiXCR on the immunoSEQ multiplex PCR reads and lists one entry per CDR3 protein. The sample lists over 300,000 distinct CDR3 sequences, about 91% occurring once. Sequenced input: CD4+ T cells from PBMCs. Receptor source: a human donor with multiple sclerosis.

The V and J genes are TRBV7-2 and TRBJ2-2, with D perhaps matching TRBD2 (5 bases). CDR3 size: 16 residues. The germline gives CDR1 SGHTA, CDR2 FQGNSA. V dropped 2 bases and J dropped 2 bases, with 12 bases sitting between them. CDR3 amino acids: CASSLRARANTGELFF. The DNA of the CDR3 is TGTGCCAGCAGCTTACGGGCGCGGGCCAACACCGGGGAGCTGTTTTTT.

This rearrangement joins TRBV29-1 to TRBJ1-1; unclear D gene. Germline V gives CDR1 SQVTM, CDR2 ANQGSEA. Trimming left V 4 bases short and J 0 bases short, with 12 bases between. This CDR3 contains 14 residues. The DNA of the CDR3 is TGCAGCGTTGTGCACACCCGGCTGAACACTGAAGCTTTCTTT. This gives the protein CSVVHTRLNTEAFF.

The chain employs TRBV30 and TRBJ1-1; 7 nucleotides align to TRBD1. CDR3 length: 13 amino acids. The V gene's germline CDR1 is GTSNPN and CDR2 SVGIG (reference sequence). Trimming cost V 4 bases and J 0 bases; bases outside gene matches: 2. CDR3 coding DNA: TGTGCCTGGACACAGGGGATGAACACTGAAGCTTTCTTT. Translating it yields CAWTQGMNTEAFF.

This rearrangement joins TRBV20-1 to TRBJ2-5; D is perhaps TRBD1 or TRBD2 (5 bases each). V lost 5 bases and J lost 4, with 8 bases in between. Germline values: CDR1 DFQATT, CDR2 SNEGSKA (reference sequence). The CDR3 totals 11 residues. The CDR3 is CSAGDLETQYF. CDR3 DNA: TGCAGTGCTGGGGACCTAGAGACCCAGTACTTC.

The chain recombines TRBV7-9 with TRBJ2-3, with 9 bases matching TRBD2. This CDR3 has 16 amino acids. Germline loops: CDR1 SEHNR, CDR2 FQNEAQ (reference sequence). After removal of 5 bases from V and 4 bases from J, the junction contained 10 bases not matched to a gene. DNA for the CDR3: TGTGCCAGCAGCGCCCTAGCGGGGCGGCCCGCAGATACGCAGTATTTT. Protein sequence: CASSALAGRPADTQYF.

The chain recombines TRBV30 with TRBJ1-6; tentatively, D is TRBD1 (5 bases). This CDR3 is built from 14 residues. Germline CDR1 reads GTSNPN; CDR2 reads SVGIG (reference sequence). Between the trimmed V and J ends, which lost 2 bases and 6 bases, there was a span of 11 bases. The CDR3 here is CAWSPRDLNSPLHF. DNA for the CDR3: TGTGCCTGGAGTCCCCGGGACCTTAATTCACCCCTCCACTTT.

CDR3: CSVLILKTSGSYEQYF. The CDR3, as DNA: TGCAGCGTCCTGATCCTTAAGACTAGCGGATCCTACGAGCAGTACTTC. This chain joins TRBV29-1 and TRBJ2-7; TRBD2 matches at 9 bases. In germline, CDR1 is SQVTM, CDR2 ANQGSEA. This CDR3 comprises 16 residues. V shed 6 bases and J 1 base; nucleotides not matched to a gene: 13.

The genes are TRBV7-3 and TRBJ2-2; no definite D call. This CDR3 has 14 residues. Between the trimmed V and J ends, which lost 5 bases and 8 bases, there was a span of 15 bases. Germline lookup yields CDR1 SGHTA and CDR2 FQGTGA. CDR3 coding DNA: TGTGCCAGCAGCCCCCTCCCGCGTTCAGGGGAGCTGTTTTTT. It is translated as CASSPLPRSGELFF.

This clonotype was picked up a small number of times. The V call is TRBV18, the J call TRBJ1-2; 9 bases match TRBD1. The V gene end was trimmed by 6 bases and the J gene end by 3 bases; junction bases not matched to a gene: 11. The CDR3 is made up of 16 amino acids. The V gene's germline CDR1 is KGHSH and CDR2 LQKENI. Here the CDR3 reads CASSPAGTGGDYGYTF. CDR3 in DNA: TGTGCCAGCTCTCCAGCCGGCACAGGGGGCGACTATGGCTACACCTTC.

The V call is TRBV28, the J call TRBJ1-2, with D unresolved. Germline CDR1 MDHEN, CDR2 SYDVKM. Trimming took off 7 bases at V and 3 bases at J, with 12 bases between the two ends. The CDR3 has 13 residues. The CDR3: CASTLSADYGYTF. The DNA of the CDR3 is TGTGCCAGCACCCTGTCCGCAGACTATGGCTACACCTTC.

The chain employs TRBV19 and TRBJ2-7, with D possibly TRBD2 on 6 matching bases. The CDR3 is 17 residues long. Deletions cut 2 bases from V and 6 bases from J, with 23 bases between. Germline V lookup: CDR1 LNHDA, CDR2 SQIVND (reference sequence). The CDR3: CASSIRRRDGSWAEQYF. CDR3 nucleotides: TGTGCCAGTAGTATACGCCGCCGGGACGGGAGCTGGGCCGAGCAGTACTTC.

The chain joins TRBV3-1 to TRBJ2-4; 7 nucleotides align to TRBD1. The CDR3 consists of 16 residues. The ends lost 4 bases at V and 2 bases at J; junction bases unmatched: 8. Per germline, CDR1 LGHDT and CDR2 YNNKEL (reference sequence). The CDR3 coding sequence is TGTGCCAGCAGCCCCTCTTCAGGGGGACCCAAAAACATTCAGTACTTC. The encoded protein is CASSPSSGGPKNIQYF.

The rearrangement uses TRBV30 and TRBJ2-3, with 7 bases aligning to TRBD2. Losses at the gene ends were 4 bases for V and 5 bases for J; bases not matched to a gene: 15. Looked up from germline, CDR1 is GTSNPN and CDR2 is SVGIG (reference sequence). The CDR3 extends over 16 amino acids. The CDR3, as DNA: TGTGCCTGGACCCCCGGCCGGGGGGTAAGGGTAGATACGCAGTATTTT. The encoded protein is CAWTPGRGVRVDTQYF. Combining the CDR3 with reference TRBV30 and TRBJ2-3 gives the whole variable domain SQTIHQWPATLVQPVGSPLSLECTVEGTSNPNLYWYRQAAGRGLQLLFYSVGIGQISSEVPQNLSASRPQDRQFILSSKKLLLSDSGFYLCAWTPGRGVRVDTQYFGPGTRLTVL.

This chain's CDR3 is CSARDGRTQYF. The CDR3 DNA is TGCAGTGCTAGAGATGGGAGGACCCAGTACTTC. The chain uses TRBV20-1 and TRBJ2-5, with D maybe TRBD2 (5 bases). The germline V gene has CDR1 DFQATT and CDR2 SNEGSKA (reference sequence). CDR3 size: 11 residues. V was pared by 0 bases and J by 7 bases, with 6 bases between.

V gene TRBV20-1 combines with J gene TRBJ2-5, with 8 bases matching TRBD2. Germline values: CDR1 DFQATT, CDR2 SNEGSKA (reference sequence). V lost 5 bases, J lost 5 bases, and 4 bases stayed unmatched. The CDR3 covers 12 residues. CDR3 in amino acids: CSASRGGETQYF. CDR3 nucleotides: TGCAGTGCTTCCCGGGGGGGCGAGACCCAGTACTTC.

This chain links TRBV7-2 with TRBJ2-5, with 10 bases lining up with TRBD1. CDR3 length equals 16 residues. The ends lost 0 bases at V and 4 bases at J; junction bases unmatched: 5. Looked up from germline, CDR1 is SGHTA and CDR2 is FQGNSA. The CDR3 sequence is CASSLATGGAGETQYF. DNA of the CDR3: TGTGCCAGCAGCTTAGCGACAGGGGGCGCCGGAGAGACCCAGTACTTC.

The V and J genes are TRBV5-1 and TRBJ1-2; 9 positions agree with TRBD1. Germline V lookup: CDR1 SGHRS, CDR2 YFSETQ. The length of the CDR3 is 15 residues. J was trimmed by 4 bases and V by 4 bases; bases with no gene match: 8. CDR3 sequence (DNA): TGCGCCAGCAGCAGCGGGACAGGGAGGTTCTATGGCTACACCTTC. Amino acid sequence: CASSSGTGRFYGYTF.

This clonotype was seen only once. V usage is TRBV12-5 and J usage is TRBJ2-1, with TRBD1 matching over 9 bases. Germline CDR1 LGHNT, CDR2 FRNRAP. V lost 2 bases and J lost 3; bases outside the gene matches: 8. This CDR3 is 17 amino acids long. The CDR3 reads CASGLPGGTGNYNEQFF. Written as DNA, the CDR3 is TGTGCTAGTGGTTTGCCTGGGGGGACAGGGAACTACAATGAGCAGTTCTTC.

V gene TRBV6-2 or TRBV6-3 combines with J gene TRBJ2-1; no definite D call. Germline CDR1 is MNHEY and CDR2 is SVGEGT. V lost 6 bases and J 8 bases, leaving 17 bases between the germline ends. The CDR3 is 14 amino acids. The CDR3 spells CASSDPGSRDEQFF. CDR3 DNA sequence: TGTGCCAGCAGCGATCCAGGTAGTAGAGATGAGCAGTTCTTC.

The chain carries TRBV11-2 and TRBJ2-2, with D unresolved. Trimming left V 5 bases short and J 7 bases short, with 14 bases between. The CDR3 is made up of 14 amino acids. Germline-derived CDR1 and CDR2 are SGHAT and FQNNGV. The CDR3 sequence is CASSPRPSGGELFF. The CDR3 region has the DNA TGTGCCAGCAGCCCAAGGCCCAGTGGCGGGGAGCTGTTTTTT.

This sequence joins TRBV7-2 and TRBJ2-1; 15 nucleotides align to TRBD2. CDR3 size: 18 residues. The J segment lost 3 bases and the V segment lost 1 base, leaving 4 bases of the junction unmatched. CDR1 and CDR2 from the germline V gene are SGHTA and FQGNSA. The CDR3 sequence is CASSLEGTSGRFYNEQFF. The DNA of the CDR3 is TGTGCCAGCAGCTTAGAAGGGACTAGCGGGAGGTTCTACAATGAGCAGTTCTTC.

This CDR3 is CASSLLAGTSDEQYF. The CDR3 DNA sequence: TGTGCCAGCAGTTTACTCGCAGGGACTTCGGACGAGCAGTACTTC. The chain is built from TRBV12-3 or TRBV12-4 and TRBJ2-7; a weak D match, TRBD2 (6 bases). Trimming removed 2 bases from V and 5 bases from J, with 16 bases in between. The CDR3 covers 15 residues.

The rearrangement uses TRBV5-4 and TRBJ2-7; D possibly corresponds to TRBD2 (7 bases). The V gene's germline CDR1 is SGHNT and CDR2 YYREEE (reference sequence). V lost 3 bases and J lost 4, with 20 bases in between. The CDR3 spans 16 residues. The CDR3 loop is CASSSEGGAGVYEQYF. CDR3 nucleotide sequence: TGTGCCAGCAGCTCGGAGGGGGGGGCGGGGGTATACGAGCAGTACTTC. Using reference TRBV5-4 and TRBJ2-7 for the parts outside the CDR3, the full variable domain is ETGVTQSPTHLIKTRGQQVTLRCSSQSGHNTVSWYQQALGQGPQFIFQYYREEENGRGNFPPRFSGLQFPNYSSELNVNALELDDSALYLCASSSEGGAGVYEQYFGPGTRLTVT.

CDR3 sequence: CASGKETQYF. Written as DNA, the CDR3 is TGTGCCAGCGGGAAAGAGACCCAGTACTTC. The rearrangement uses TRBV7-8 and TRBJ2-5; D is unclear. Trimming took 8 bases from V and 3 from J, leaving 4 bases between them. CDR1 is SGHVS, CDR2 FQNEAQ, per germline. The CDR3 covers 10 residues. Full variable domain (missing parts from reference TRBV7-8 and TRBJ2-5): GAGVSQSPRYKVAKRGQDVALRCDPISGHVSLFWYQQALGQGPEFLTYFQNEAQLDKSGLPSDRFFAERPEGSVSTLKIQRTQQEDSAVYLCASGKETQYFGPGTRLLVL.

This chain connects TRBV5-4 to TRBJ2-5; 8 bases fit TRBD2. The junction had 8 bases not matched to a gene; V was cut back by 3 bases and J by 4 bases. From germline, CDR1 is SGHNT and CDR2 YYREEE (reference sequence). The CDR3 totals 15 residues. CDR3 region: CASSSPGLGGETQYF. The CDR3 DNA is TGTGCCAGCAGCTCCCCGGGACTAGGGGGAGAGACCCAGTACTTC.

The rearrangement links TRBV20-1 to TRBJ2-3, with 10 bases fitting TRBD2. Germline values: CDR1 DFQATT, CDR2 SNEGSKA (reference sequence). The CDR3 loop spans 15 amino acids. The V and J ends lost 3 bases and 9 bases, in that order; junction bases with no gene match: 12. The CDR3 sequence is CSARVEAGGSLTQYF. In DNA, the CDR3 is TGCAGTGCTAGGGTGGAAGCGGGAGGGTCCCTGACGCAGTATTTT.

The chain joins TRBV14 to TRBJ2-2, with TRBD1 matching 7 bases. The germline CDR1 and CDR2 sequences are SGHDN and FVKESK. V trimming: 0 bases; J trimming: 2 bases; junction bases outside the gene matches: 9. This CDR3 is built from 18 residues. The CDR3 sequence is CASSQEVVRQGNTGELFF. CDR3 in DNA: TGTGCCAGCAGCCAAGAAGTGGTCAGACAGGGAAACACCGGGGAGCTGTTTTTT.

The genes are TRBV7-9 and TRBJ1-2; no clear D. This CDR3 is built from 13 residues. V lost 7 bases to trimming and J lost 2 bases, with 11 bases between them. Germline loops: CDR1 SEHNR, CDR2 FQNEAQ (reference sequence). This chain's CDR3 is CASNRDTNYGYTF. CDR3 in DNA: TGTGCCAGCAACAGAGACACAAACTATGGCTACACCTTC.

The chain is built from TRBV7-2 and TRBJ2-1; no definite D call. The germline V and J ends were trimmed by 1 base and 8 bases, with 12 bases remaining between them. The CDR3 sequence is 14 residues long. Germline CDR1 and CDR2: SGHTA and FQGNSA. The CDR3 reads CASSLGRYRHEQFF. CDR3 nucleotides: TGTGCCAGCAGCTTAGGGCGTTACCGACATGAGCAGTTCTTC.

The V and J genes are TRBV6-5 and TRBJ2-1; 7 bases map to TRBD2. Germline values: CDR1 MNHEY, CDR2 SVGAGI. The V and J ends lost 9 bases and 2 bases, in that order; junction bases with no gene match: 10. The CDR3 extends over 15 amino acids. In nucleotides, the CDR3 is TGTGCCAGTTCATCTGGGGGGGGAGCCTACAATGAGCAGTTCTTC. Protein: CASSSGGGAYNEQFF.

CDR3 bases: TGCAGTGCTAGAGATCTTGGGGAGGGAGGGACCCAGTACTTC. Translation gives CSARDLGEGGTQYF. The chain has TRBV20-1 and TRBJ2-5, with 7 bases lining up with TRBD2. The J segment lost 7 bases and the V segment lost 0 bases, leaving 8 bases of the junction unmatched. The CDR3 spans 14 residues. Germline V gives CDR1 DFQATT, CDR2 SNEGSKA (reference sequence).

This clonotype has a single count. The chain couples TRBV20-1 to TRBJ2-5, with TRBD2 identical over 7 bases. From germline, CDR1 is DFQATT and CDR2 SNEGSKA (reference sequence). V lost 6 bases, J lost 5 bases, and 9 bases stayed unmatched. The CDR3 spans 13 residues. CDR3 nucleotide sequence: TGCAGTGCCAGACGGGGGGAGGTGGAGACCCAGTACTTC. Protein sequence: CSARRGEVETQYF.